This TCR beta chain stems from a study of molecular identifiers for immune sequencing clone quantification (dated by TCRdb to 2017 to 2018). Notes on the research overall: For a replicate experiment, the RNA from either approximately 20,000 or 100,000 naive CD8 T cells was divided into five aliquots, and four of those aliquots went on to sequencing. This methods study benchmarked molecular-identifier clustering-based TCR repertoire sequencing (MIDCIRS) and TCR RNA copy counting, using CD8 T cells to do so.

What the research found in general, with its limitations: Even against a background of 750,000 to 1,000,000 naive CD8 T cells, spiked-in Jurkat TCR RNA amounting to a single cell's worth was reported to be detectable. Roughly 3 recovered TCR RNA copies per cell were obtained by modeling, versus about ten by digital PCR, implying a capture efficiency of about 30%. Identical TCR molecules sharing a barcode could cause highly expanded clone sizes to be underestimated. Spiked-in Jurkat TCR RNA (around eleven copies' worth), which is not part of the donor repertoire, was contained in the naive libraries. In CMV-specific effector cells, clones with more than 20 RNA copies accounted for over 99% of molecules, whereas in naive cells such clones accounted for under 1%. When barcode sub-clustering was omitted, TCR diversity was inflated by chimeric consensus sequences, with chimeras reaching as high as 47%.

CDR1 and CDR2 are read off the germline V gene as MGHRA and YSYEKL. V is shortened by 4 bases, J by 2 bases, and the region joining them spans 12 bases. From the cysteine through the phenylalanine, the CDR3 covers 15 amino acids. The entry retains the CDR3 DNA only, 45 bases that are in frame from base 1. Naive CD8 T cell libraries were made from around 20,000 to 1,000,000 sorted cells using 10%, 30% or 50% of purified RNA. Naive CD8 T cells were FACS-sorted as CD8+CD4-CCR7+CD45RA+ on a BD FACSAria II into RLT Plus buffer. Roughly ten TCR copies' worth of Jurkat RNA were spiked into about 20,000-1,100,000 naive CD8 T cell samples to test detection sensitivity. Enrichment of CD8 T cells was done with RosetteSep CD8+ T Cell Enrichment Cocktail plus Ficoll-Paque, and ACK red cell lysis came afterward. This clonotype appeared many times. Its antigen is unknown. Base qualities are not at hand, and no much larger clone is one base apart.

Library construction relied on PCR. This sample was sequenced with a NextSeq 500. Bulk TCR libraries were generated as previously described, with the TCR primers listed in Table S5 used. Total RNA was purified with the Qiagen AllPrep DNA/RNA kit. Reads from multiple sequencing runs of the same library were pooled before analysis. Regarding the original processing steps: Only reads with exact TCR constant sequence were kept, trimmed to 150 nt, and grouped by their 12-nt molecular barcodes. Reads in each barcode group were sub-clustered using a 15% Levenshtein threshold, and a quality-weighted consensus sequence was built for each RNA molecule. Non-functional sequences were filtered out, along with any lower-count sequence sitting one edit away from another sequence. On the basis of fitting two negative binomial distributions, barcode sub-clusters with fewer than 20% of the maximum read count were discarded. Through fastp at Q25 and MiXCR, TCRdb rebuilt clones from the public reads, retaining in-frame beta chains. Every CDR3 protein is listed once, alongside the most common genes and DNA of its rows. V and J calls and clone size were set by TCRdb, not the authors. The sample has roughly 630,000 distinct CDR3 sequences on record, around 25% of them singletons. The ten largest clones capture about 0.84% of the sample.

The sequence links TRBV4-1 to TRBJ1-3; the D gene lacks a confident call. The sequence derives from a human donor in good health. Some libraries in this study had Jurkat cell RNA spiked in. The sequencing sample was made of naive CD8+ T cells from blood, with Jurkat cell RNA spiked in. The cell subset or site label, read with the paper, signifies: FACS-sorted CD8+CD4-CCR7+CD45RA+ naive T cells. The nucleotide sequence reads TGCGCCAGCAGCCCGACGGAGAACCCTGGAAACACCATATATTTT. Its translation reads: CASSPTENPGNTIYF.